Described below is a single T cell receptor beta chain sequence and its context. Its antigen is not known. In TCRdb, the 5' RACE reads were re-called with MiXCR into one record per CDR3 protein. The repertoire consists of 500,000 to 550,000 distinct CDR3 sequences, with about 13% occurring once and the leading ten covering around 7%. This record comes from a study of CD8 T cells in ankylosing spondylitis. CDR1 is SGHRS and CDR2 is YFSETQ in the germline V gene. Trimming took off 1 base at V and 3 bases at J, with 14 bases between the two ends. This CDR3 has 15 residues. General observations from the study: There was a TCR beta motif, made of roughly eight highly homologous variants, that appeared characteristic of ankylosing spondylitis blood. Reports of some motif variants in reactive arthritis synovial fluid and blood predate this one.

This TCR was recovered from a male donor with ankylosing spondylitis. The chain recombines TRBV5-1 with TRBJ2-7, with TRBD2 as a possible D gene (7 bases). Input material: blood, either unsorted or a sorted T cell fraction (not recorded which). The CDR3 DNA reads TGCGCCAGCAGCTTGTCCGGGGGGCGGTTCTACGAGCAGTACTTC. Encoded protein: CASSLSGGRFYEQYF. The full variable domain, completed using reference TRBV5-1 and TRBJ2-7, is KAGVTQTPRYLIKTRGQQVTLSCSPISGHRSVSWYQQTPGQGLQFLFEYFSETQRNKGNFPGRFSGRQFSNSRSEMNVSTLELGDSALYLCASSLSGGRFYEQYFGPGTRLTVT.